The 30 T cell receptor beta chains below were found in one sample sequenced in a study of blood T cell repertoires in COVID-19. Profiled with immunoSEQ multiplex PCR; TCRdb holds only in-frame clones, not every one. The data contain over 100,000 clones, around 86% of them singletons. The sequencing input was peripheral blood. These receptors were taken from a woman in her 70s with COVID-19, enrolled during active disease.

This sequence joins TRBV6-1 and TRBJ1-2, with D tentatively TRBD1 (5 bases). CDR3 size: 14 residues. Trimming took off 7 bases at V and 8 bases at J, with 20 bases between the two ends. Per the germline V gene, CDR1 is MNHNS and CDR2 is SASEGT. CDR3: CASTPGYGASGYTF. CDR3 nucleotide sequence: TGTGCCAGCACCCCTGGGTATGGGGCGTCCGGCTACACCTTC.

V gene TRBV4-2 combines with J gene TRBJ1-2; D remains ambiguous. V lost 0 bases and J lost 6, with 8 bases in between. This CDR3 is 13 amino acids long. Germline V gene data show CDR1 as LGHNA and CDR2 as YNFKEQ. The CDR3 reads CASSQDSGDGYTF. The CDR3 nucleotides read TGTGCCAGCAGCCAAGATAGCGGGGATGGCTACACCTTC.

V is TRBV27 and J is TRBJ2-1; 7 nucleotides align to TRBD1. With 8 bases clipped from V and 7 bases from J, the junction kept 14 bases outside the gene matches. The CDR3 is made up of 15 amino acids. The germline V gene encodes CDR1 MNHEY and CDR2 SMNVEV (reference sequence). This CDR3 is CASSGQLSKWNEQFF. The CDR3 DNA follows: TGTGCCAGCTCGGGACAGCTCTCAAAGTGGAATGAGCAGTTCTTC.

The rearrangement uses TRBV19 and TRBJ2-3, with TRBD2 matching 12 bases. The CDR3 has 18 amino acids. Trimming took 3 bases from V and 0 from J; bases not matched to a gene: 7. Germline V CDR1 and CDR2: LNHDA, SQIVND (reference sequence). The CDR3: CASSMATSGGSSTDTQYF. The CDR3 region has the DNA TGTGCCAGTAGTATGGCGACTAGCGGGGGATCGAGCACAGATACGCAGTATTTT.

The chain couples TRBV19 to TRBJ1-4; TRBD1 might be the D (5 bases). The germline gives CDR1 LNHDA, CDR2 SQIVND (reference sequence). The germline V and J ends were trimmed by 5 bases and 7 bases, with 8 bases remaining between them. The CDR3 runs 12 residues. The CDR3: CASSYQGEKLFF. CDR3 DNA: TGTGCCAGTAGTTATCAGGGTGAAAAACTGTTTTTT. Full variable domain (remainder filled in from reference TRBV19 and TRBJ1-4): DGGITQSPKYLFRKEGQNVTLSCEQNLNHDAMYWYRQDPGQGLRLIYYSQIVNDFQKGDIAEGYSVSREKKESFPLTVTSAQKNPTAFYLCASSYQGEKLFFGSGTQLSVL.

This chain connects TRBV5-4 to TRBJ1-1; D uncertain. The V end lost 5 bases, the J end lost 3 bases, and 14 bases lay between the germline ends. Looked up from germline, CDR1 is SGHNT and CDR2 is YYREEE (reference sequence). This CDR3 region has 14 residues. The CDR3 DNA is TGTGCCAGCAGTGGGCCCAACTGGGACACTGAAGCTTTCTTT. Its protein product is CASSGPNWDTEAFF.

The rearrangement joins TRBV2 to TRBJ2-1; 8 bases align to TRBD2. J was trimmed by 0 bases and V by 5 bases; bases with no gene match: 6. Germline CDR1 is SNHLY and CDR2 is FYNNEI. The CDR3 runs 16 residues. CDR3 residues: CASSRLASNSYNEQFF. CDR3 DNA: TGTGCCAGCAGTCGACTAGCGTCTAACTCCTACAATGAGCAGTTCTTC.

CDR3 DNA sequence: TGTGCCAGCAGTCATATATCCTCCGGACTAGCGGGGGGAAGACCCCAGACAGATACGCAGTATTTT. This sequence encodes CASSHISSGLAGGRPQTDTQYF. This chain uses TRBV3-1 (or the pseudogene TRBV3-2) with TRBJ2-3; 14 nucleotides align to TRBD2. The germline V gene has CDR1 LGHDT and CDR2 YNNKEL (reference sequence). With V trimmed by 6 bases and J by 3 bases, 23 bases remained unmatched. The CDR3 covers 22 residues.

The V call is TRBV5-5, the J call TRBJ2-4; D is perhaps TRBD1 (6 bases). The CDR3 runs 15 residues. Germline values: CDR1 SGHKS, CDR2 YYEKEE (reference sequence). V lost 0 bases and J 1 base, leaving 8 bases between the germline ends. The CDR3 DNA sequence: TGTGCCAGCAGCTTGGGGCAGGGGGCCAAAAACATTCAGTACTTC. Encoded protein: CASSLGQGAKNIQYF.

The chain uses TRBV19 and TRBJ2-3; perhaps TRBD1 as D (6 bases). Germline V gene lookup returns CDR1 LNHDA and CDR2 SQIVND (reference sequence). The CDR3 contains 15 residues. V was shortened by 10 bases and J by 1 base, with 18 bases between the two germline ends. CDR3 sequence reads: CATRQVVPGTDTQYF. CDR3 nucleotide sequence: TGTGCCACCCGACAGGTGGTGCCCGGCACAGATACGCAGTATTTT.

This clone was recorded once. The rearrangement uses TRBV30 and TRBJ1-2; D perhaps matches TRBD1 (5 bases). Trimming removed 2 bases at V and 11 bases at J, with 18 bases between. The CDR3 extends over 13 amino acids. Germline CDR1 GTSNPN, CDR2 SVGIG (reference sequence). The CDR3 region is CAWSSPSRQRYTF. CDR3 DNA sequence: TGTGCCTGGAGTTCCCCCTCGAGACAGCGATACACCTTC.

There are a few counts of this clone. The chain recombines TRBV11-2 with TRBJ1-1; the D is unclear. Germline CDR1 and CDR2: SGHAT and FQNNGV. The CDR3 has 13 residues. Trimming removed 6 bases at V and 0 bases at J, with 8 bases between. The CDR3 is CASSPTVNTEAFF. The CDR3 coding sequence is TGTGCCAGCAGTCCTACAGTGAACACTGAAGCTTTCTTT. Based on the CDR3 plus reference TRBV11-2 and TRBJ1-1, the full variable domain is EAGVAQSPRYKIIEKRQSVAFWCNPISGHATLYWYQQILGQGPKLLIQFQNNGVVDDSQLPKDRFSAERLKGVDSTLKIQPAKLEDSAVYLCASSPTVNTEAFFGQGTRLTVV.

This chain joins TRBV7-7 and TRBJ2-7; maybe TRBD1 (5 bases). The CDR3 covers 15 residues. V lost 1 base and J 3 bases, leaving 13 bases between the germline ends. The germline V gene has CDR1 SSHAT and CDR2 FNYEAQ (reference sequence). CDR3 region: CASSLDMCQGYEQYF. The CDR3 DNA is TGTGCCAGCAGCTTAGATATGTGCCAGGGCTACGAGCAGTACTTC.

The chain couples TRBV5-4 to TRBJ2-1; 10 nucleotides align to TRBD1. The CDR3 sequence is 18 residues long. The V gene end was trimmed by 5 bases and the J gene end by 4 bases; junction bases not matched to a gene: 15. CDR1 SGHNT and CDR2 YYREEE come from the germline V gene (reference sequence). CDR3 loop: CASRFGTGVNKVYNEQFF. CDR3 bases: TGTGCCAGCAGATTCGGGACAGGGGTGAATAAGGTATACAATGAGCAGTTCTTC.

The chain joins TRBV7-8 to TRBJ1-4; no clear D gene. Deletions cut 5 bases from V and 0 bases from J, with 13 bases between. The germline V gene has CDR1 SGHVS and CDR2 FQNEAQ. This CDR3 is 16 amino acids long. This CDR3 is CASSPGEAATNEKLFF. The DNA of the CDR3 is TGTGCCAGCAGCCCCGGGGAGGCTGCAACTAATGAAAAACTGTTTTTT. The full variable domain, with the rest looked up from reference TRBV7-8 and TRBJ1-4, is GAGVSQSPRYKVAKRGQDVALRCDPISGHVSLFWYQQALGQGPEFLTYFQNEAQLDKSGLPSDRFFAERPEGSVSTLKIQRTQQEDSAVYLCASSPGEAATNEKLFFGSGTQLSVL.

This chain links TRBV5-6 with TRBJ1-5; possible D gene TRBD1, 5 bases. This CDR3 comprises 14 residues. Germline V lookup: CDR1 SGHDT, CDR2 YYEEEE. Trimming took 4 bases from V and 5 from J, leaving 13 bases between them. DNA for the CDR3: TGTGCCAGCAGCGATGGGGCAGTCCATCAGCCCCAGCATTTT. The encoded protein is CASSDGAVHQPQHF.

This clone has only a few counts. The chain is built from TRBV5-1 and TRBJ1-2; D is undetermined. There are 14 residues in the CDR3. Germline CDR1 is SGHRS and CDR2 is YFSETQ. V was clipped by 1 base and J by 0 bases, with 7 bases between them. The CDR3 nucleotides read TGCGCCAGCAGCTTGACAGAAACTAACTATGGCTACACCTTC. This gives the protein CASSLTETNYGYTF.

The CDR3 spells CASSLATGNLNTEAFF. DNA of the CDR3: TGTGCCAGCAGCTTAGCGACAGGGAATCTGAACACTGAAGCTTTCTTT. This chain links TRBV7-2 with TRBJ1-1, with TRBD1 matching over 7 bases. The V and J ends lost 0 bases and 0 bases, in that order; junction bases with no gene match: 4. The CDR3 is 16 residues long. Looked up from germline, CDR1 is SGHTA and CDR2 is FQGNSA.

V gene TRBV7-2 combines with J gene TRBJ2-5; 7 nucleotides agree with TRBD1. Germline CDR1 reads SGHTA; CDR2 reads FQGNSA. J lost 5 bases, V lost 5 bases, and 14 bases had no gene match. The CDR3 sequence is 16 residues long. The CDR3 coding sequence is TGTGCCAGCAGCCGCGGACAGGTCCTAACTCTGGAGACCCAGTACTTC. It yields the protein CASSRGQVLTLETQYF.

CDR3 nucleotide sequence: TGCAGCGTTGAAGGGGCTGGGACCCAGTACTTC. Translating it yields CSVEGAGTQYF. The V and J genes are TRBV29-1 and TRBJ2-5; D is unclear. V dropped 1 base and J dropped 7 bases, with 7 bases sitting between them. CDR1 and CDR2 from the germline V gene are SQVTM and ANQGSEA. CDR3 length equals 11 residues.

J is TRBJ1-2 and V is TRBV3-1 (or the pseudogene TRBV3-2); D is uncertain. This CDR3 has 14 amino acids. V dropped 0 bases and J dropped 4 bases, with 9 bases sitting between them. Per germline, CDR1 LGHDT and CDR2 YNNKEL (reference sequence). CDR3 sequence reads: CASSQDSQIYGYTF. The CDR3, as DNA: TGTGCCAGCAGCCAAGATAGCCAGATCTATGGCTACACCTTC.

The chain has TRBV7-6 and TRBJ2-2; D perhaps matches TRBD2 (5 bases). V gave up 1 base and J gave up 7 bases, with 13 bases separating them. The germline gives CDR1 SGHVS, CDR2 FNYEAQ. The CDR3 has 15 amino acids. The CDR3 sequence: CASSLESNGVGELFF. The CDR3, as DNA: TGTGCCAGCAGCTTAGAGTCGAACGGGGTCGGGGAGCTGTTTTTT.

This clone was observed once. V gene TRBV6-1 combines with J gene TRBJ1-1, with 8 bases fitting TRBD1. The germline CDR1 and CDR2 sequences are MNHNS and SASEGT. With 1 base clipped from V and 5 bases from J, the junction kept 6 bases outside the gene matches. The CDR3 length is 15 residues. CDR3 in amino acids: CASSEDPGGRTEAFF. The CDR3 DNA is TGTGCCAGCAGTGAAGATCCAGGGGGCCGAACTGAAGCTTTCTTT.

This clone was seen a few times. The chain uses TRBV5-4 and TRBJ2-1; D is possibly TRBD1 (6 bases). V gave up 4 bases and J gave up 0 bases, with 17 bases separating them. Per germline, CDR1 SGHNT and CDR2 YYREEE (reference sequence). The CDR3 length is 17 residues. CDR3 nucleotides: TGTGCCAGCAGCCGCCCAAAACAAGGGGGCTCCTACAATGAGCAGTTCTTC. Translating gives CASSRPKQGGSYNEQFF.

The J gene is TRBJ1-2, the V gene TRBV28; D gene ambiguous. CDR3 length: 13 residues. The ends were cut back, 7 bases at V and 2 bases at J, with 11 bases in the middle. CDR1 MDHEN and CDR2 SYDVKM come from the germline V gene. CDR3 nucleotide sequence: TGTGCCAGCAAACGCGGCAGCAACTATGGCTACACCTTC. Translation: CASKRGSNYGYTF.

The chain employs TRBV4-1 and TRBJ2-3, with 9 bases aligning to TRBD2. Germline V gene sequence: CDR1 MGHRA, CDR2 YSYEKL. With V trimmed by 1 base and J by 4 bases, 6 bases remained unmatched. The CDR3 is made up of 16 amino acids. DNA of the CDR3: TGCGCCAGCAGCCAAGGCGGGGGGGCCAGAGCAGATACGCAGTATTTT. Translated, it gives CASSQGGGARADTQYF.

The chain links TRBV5-8 to TRBJ2-7; 7 nucleotides agree with TRBD2. The V gene end was trimmed by 7 bases and the J gene end by 3 bases; junction bases not matched to a gene: 10. The CDR3 has 14 residues. Germline V gene data show CDR1 as SGHTS and CDR2 as YDEGEE. The chain's CDR3 is CASRLKGGGYEQYF. CDR3 bases: TGTGCCAGCCGTCTTAAGGGCGGGGGCTACGAGCAGTACTTC.

This chain links TRBV6-6 with TRBJ1-1; a weak D match, TRBD1 (5 bases). Germline values: CDR1 MNHNY, CDR2 SVGAGI (reference sequence). V shed 7 bases and J shed 10 bases, with 10 bases lying between them. The CDR3 length is 10 residues. This chain's CDR3 is CASNLGGAFF. In DNA form, the CDR3 reads TGTGCCAGCAACTTGGGGGGAGCTTTCTTT.

V gene TRBV19 combines with J gene TRBJ1-5; 7 nucleotides align to TRBD1. Trimming removed 6 bases from V and 0 bases from J; junction bases left unmatched: 14. Germline CDR1 LNHDA, CDR2 SQIVND (reference sequence). This CDR3 is built from 18 residues. The CDR3 reads CASSKQGLRMGSNQPQHF. The CDR3 nucleotides read TGTGCCAGTAGCAAACAGGGGCTCCGGATGGGTAGCAATCAGCCCCAGCATTTT.

V gene TRBV6-1 combines with J gene TRBJ1-2, with TRBD1 matching 7 bases. This CDR3 spans 14 amino acids. V lost 3 bases, J lost 2 bases, and 3 bases stayed unmatched. Germline CDR1 is MNHNS and CDR2 is SASEGT. The DNA for the CDR3 is TGTGCCAGCAGTGACCCACAGGGGAACTATGGCTACACCTTC. The encoded protein is CASSDPQGNYGYTF.